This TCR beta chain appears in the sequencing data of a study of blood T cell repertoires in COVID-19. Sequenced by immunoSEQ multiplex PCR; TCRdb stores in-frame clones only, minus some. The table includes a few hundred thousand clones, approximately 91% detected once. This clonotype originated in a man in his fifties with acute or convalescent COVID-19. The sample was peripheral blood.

The CDR3 DNA reads as TGTGCCAGCAGTTCCCCCACGGGACAGGGAGGCGAGCAGTACTTC. It is translated as CASSSPTGQGGEQYF. This rearrangement joins TRBV6-5 to TRBJ2-7; 9 bases align to TRBD1. V trimming: 4 bases; J trimming: 6 bases; junction bases outside the gene matches: 10. Germline V lookup: CDR1 MNHEY, CDR2 SVGAGI. There are 15 residues in the CDR3.